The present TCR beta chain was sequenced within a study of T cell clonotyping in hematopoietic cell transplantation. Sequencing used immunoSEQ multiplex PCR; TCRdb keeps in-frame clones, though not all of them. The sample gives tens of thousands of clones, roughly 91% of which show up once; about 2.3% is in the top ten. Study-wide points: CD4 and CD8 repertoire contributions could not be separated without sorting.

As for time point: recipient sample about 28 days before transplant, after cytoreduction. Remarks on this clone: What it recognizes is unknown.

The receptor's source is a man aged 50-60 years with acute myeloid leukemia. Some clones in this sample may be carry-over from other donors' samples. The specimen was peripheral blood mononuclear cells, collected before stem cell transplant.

The CDR3 DNA reads TGTGCCACCAGCAGAGATCGGAGAAATCAGCCCCAGCATTTT. Protein: CATSRDRRNQPQHF. V gene TRBV15 combines with J gene TRBJ1-5, with D unresolved. This CDR3 is 14 amino acids long. Germline V CDR1 and CDR2: LNHNV, YYDKDF (reference sequence). V was trimmed by 0 bases and J by 4 bases, leaving 7 bases between them. Supplemented by reference TRBV15 and TRBJ1-5, the full variable domain reads DAMVIQNPRYQVTQFGKPVTLSCSQTLNHNVMYWYQQKSSQAPKLLFHYYDKDFNNEADTPDNFQSRRPNTSFCFLDIRSPGLGDTAMYLCATSRDRRNQPQHFGDGTRLSIL.